The 29 T cell receptor beta chains given below trace back to one sample, sequenced in a study of early T cells in non-severe SARS-CoV-2 infection. MiXCR, applied by TCRdb to the 5' RACE reads, yields one record per CDR3 protein. The sample shows about 90,000 distinct CDR3 sequences, over 9.5% of them seen only once. The source was whole blood, collected at baseline. The receptors derive from an adult who was a healthcare worker with PCR-confirmed SARS-CoV-2 infection or an uninfected control (not recorded which).

The J gene is TRBJ2-3, the V gene TRBV6-4; the D gene is possibly TRBD2 (5 bases). The germline V and J ends were trimmed by 3 bases and 0 bases, with 7 bases remaining between them. The CDR3 runs to 14 residues. CDR1 and CDR2 (germline): MRHNA, SNTAGT. The CDR3 DNA reads TGTGCCAGCAGTGAGCGGGTTAGCACAGATACGCAGTATTTT. It codes for CASSERVSTDTQYF.

This chain uses TRBV9 with TRBJ2-5; 12 bases are a match to TRBD2. Germline V lookup: CDR1 SGDLS, CDR2 YYNGEE. J gave up 0 bases and V 4 bases, and 7 bases lay outside the gene matches. The CDR3 runs to 17 residues. This CDR3 is CASSLIGLAGNQETQYF. The CDR3 bases are TGTGCCAGCAGCCTTATTGGACTAGCGGGGAACCAAGAGACCCAGTACTTC.

This clonotype was detected only a few times. The rearrangement uses TRBV7-9 and TRBJ2-3, with D maybe TRBD2 (5 bases). Deletions cut 7 bases from V and 14 bases from J, with 25 bases between. The CDR3 covers 14 residues. Germline V gene data show CDR1 as SEHNR and CDR2 as FQNEAQ (reference sequence). CDR3 coding DNA: TGTGCCAGCAACCAAGTCGAGACGTTCCCTCGGGGGTATTTT. As protein: CASNQVETFPRGYF. The variable domain in full, with the rest retrieved from reference TRBV7-9 and TRBJ2-3, is DTGVSQNPRHKITKRGQNVTFRCDPISEHNRLYWYRQTLGQGPEFLTYFQNEAQLEKSRLLSDRFSAERPKGSFSTLEIQRTEQGDSAMYLCASNQVETFPRGYFGPGTRLTVL.

J is TRBJ2-3 and V is TRBV20-1; the D is unclear. V lost 1 base, J lost 5 bases, and 1 base lay in between. In germline, CDR1 is DFQATT, CDR2 SNEGSKA (reference sequence). This CDR3 has 10 residues. The CDR3 sequence is CSARVDTQYF. The DNA of the CDR3 is TGCAGTGCTAGAGTAGATACGCAGTATTTT.

This clonotype was counted many times. This rearrangement joins TRBV2 to TRBJ2-2; weak D call: TRBD2 (6 bases). CDR3 length: 16 residues. Trimming removed 2 bases from V and 4 bases from J, with 14 bases in between. Looked up from germline, CDR1 is SNHLY and CDR2 is FYNNEI. The CDR3 region is CASSETGGVITGELFF. The CDR3, as DNA: TGTGCCAGCAGTGAAACGGGCGGGGTGATCACCGGGGAGCTGTTTTTT.

This rearrangement joins TRBV7-2 to TRBJ2-1; D is uncertain. The ends were cut back, 8 bases at V and 10 bases at J, with 21 bases in the middle. The CDR3 length is 14 residues. The germline gives CDR1 SGHTA, CDR2 FQGNSA. CDR3 DNA: TGTGCCAGCGGCTACCGGCTGATGCAAAACGAGCAGTTCTTC. Encoded protein: CASGYRLMQNEQFF.

At least ten counts were recorded for this clonotype. This chain links TRBV18 with TRBJ2-1; D not resolved. The CDR3 totals 14 residues. Germline-derived CDR1 and CDR2 are KGHSH and LQKENI. V lost 1 base, J lost 7 bases, and 11 bases lay in between. The CDR3 spells CASSPLESWNEQFF. CDR3 coding DNA: TGTGCCAGCTCACCACTGGAGTCTTGGAATGAGCAGTTCTTC.

This clonotype appeared a few times. The chain employs TRBV7-9 and TRBJ2-5, with 7 bases matching TRBD1. The V gene end was trimmed by 2 bases and the J gene end by 5 bases; junction bases not matched to a gene: 5. CDR1 and CDR2 from the germline V gene are SEHNR and FQNEAQ (reference sequence). There are 14 residues in the CDR3. CDR3 nucleotides: TGTGCCAGCAGCTTATTAGGGGGCGACGAGACCCAGTACTTC. This gives the protein CASSLLGGDETQYF.

The gene calls are TRBV5-4 and TRBJ1-2; 7 positions match TRBD1. CDR1 and CDR2 from the germline V gene are SGHNT and YYREEE (reference sequence). Trimming removed 2 bases from V and 6 bases from J; junction bases left unmatched: 10. The CDR3 is made up of 15 amino acids. The CDR3: CASSLPSTGFHGYTF. The CDR3 bases are TGTGCCAGCAGCTTACCTTCGACAGGGTTCCATGGCTACACCTTC.

The genes are TRBV18 and TRBJ2-7; 8 nucleotides match TRBD1. J was trimmed by 3 bases and V by 2 bases; bases with no gene match: 6. Germline CDR1 and CDR2: KGHSH and LQKENI. The CDR3 loop spans 15 amino acids. The CDR3 coding sequence is TGTGCCAGCTCACCAGTAGGACAGGGCGTCTACGAGCAGTACTTC. The encoded protein is CASSPVGQGVYEQYF. Variable domain in full (rest from reference TRBV18 and TRBJ2-7): NAGVMQNPRHLVRRRGQEARLRCSPMKGHSHVYWYRQLPEEGLKFMVYLQKENIIDESGMPKERFSAEFPKEGPSILRIQQVVRGDSAAYFCASSPVGQGVYEQYFGPGTRLTVT.

This clonotype was recorded many times. The rearrangement links TRBV6-5 to TRBJ1-6, with 9 bases fitting TRBD1. This CDR3 region has 13 residues. Losses at the gene ends were 8 bases for V and 8 bases for J; bases not matched to a gene: 4. Germline loops: CDR1 MNHEY, CDR2 SVGAGI. The CDR3 bases are TGTGCCAGCGGTGACAGGGGGTATTCACCCCTCCACTTT. This gives the protein CASGDRGYSPLHF.

This clonotype was seen a handful of times. The genes are TRBV4-1 and TRBJ1-5; the D gene is possibly TRBD1 (6 bases). Trimming pared 0 bases from V and 3 bases from J, leaving 12 bases between. The germline V gene encodes CDR1 MGHRA and CDR2 YSYEKL. The CDR3 contains 16 residues. CDR3 nucleotide sequence: TGCGCCAGCAGCCAAGATTCCGGACAGCTCAATCAGCCCCAGCATTTT. It translates to CASSQDSGQLNQPQHF.

This clonotype was counted at least ten times. The chain joins TRBV20-1 to TRBJ2-1, with D possibly being TRBD1 (6 bases). Germline V gives CDR1 DFQATT, CDR2 SNEGSKA (reference sequence). The CDR3 is made up of 15 amino acids. V was pared by 0 bases and J by 2 bases, with 11 bases between. CDR3 amino acids: CSARDLGAPYNEQFF. CDR3 DNA: TGCAGTGCTAGAGATCTGGGGGCTCCCTACAATGAGCAGTTCTTC.

Only a few counts were recorded for this clonotype. The chain links TRBV28 to TRBJ2-1; no clear D. V was trimmed by 2 bases and J by 7 bases, leaving 6 bases between them. Germline V gene sequence: CDR1 MDHEN, CDR2 SYDVKM. The CDR3 runs 12 residues. The chain's CDR3 is CASSLRANEQFF. The CDR3 DNA reads as TGTGCCAGCAGTTTAAGGGCAAATGAGCAGTTCTTC.

This clonotype has only a few counts. This rearrangement joins TRBV6-5 to TRBJ1-1; tentatively, D is TRBD1 (5 bases). The CDR3 is 15 residues long. Germline CDR1 is MNHEY and CDR2 is SVGAGI. Trimming shortened V by 1 base and J by 1 base, and 10 bases separated the two germline ends. The CDR3 sequence: CASSYFGATNTEAFF. The CDR3 DNA reads TGTGCCAGCAGTTACTTTGGGGCCACGAACACTGAAGCTTTCTTT.

This clonotype has ten or more counts. The chain carries TRBV27 and TRBJ1-1; tentative D call: TRBD1 (5 bases). The CDR3 has 15 residues. CDR1 and CDR2 from the germline V gene are MNHEY and SMNVEV (reference sequence). Trimming stripped 11 bases from V and 4 bases from J, with 23 bases between. Here the CDR3 DNA reads TGTGCCGTCGGGCCGGCAGGGCTCAAAGGCACTGAAGCTTTCTTT. It encodes CAVGPAGLKGTEAFF.

As DNA, the CDR3 is TGTGCCAGCAGCTTAGGTGGTAACCTGGGCACAATCGAAGCTTTCTTT. Amino acid sequence: CASSLGGNLGTIEAFF. The V and J genes are TRBV7-3 and TRBJ1-1, with unresolved D. V gave up 2 bases and J gave up 8 bases, with 21 bases separating them. CDR1 is SGHTA and CDR2 is FQGTGA in the germline V gene. This CDR3 has 16 amino acids.

CDR3 protein: CASSPYRVSMGNTIYF. The DNA of the CDR3 is TGTGCCAGCAGCCCATACCGGGTCTCAATGGGAAACACCATATATTTT. The V call is TRBV3-1, the J call TRBJ1-3; D call uncertain. Germline values: CDR1 LGHDT, CDR2 YNNKEL (reference sequence). The germline V and J ends were trimmed by 4 bases and 4 bases, with 17 bases remaining between them. CDR3 length equals 16 residues.

V is TRBV5-6 and J is TRBJ2-4, with a tentative D call TRBD2 (5 bases). This CDR3 comprises 14 residues. The ends were cut back, 4 bases at V and 0 bases at J, with 8 bases in the middle. Germline CDR1 is SGHDT and CDR2 is YYEEEE. In nucleotides, the CDR3 is TGTGCCAGCAGCACACGGGGAGCCAAAAACATTCAGTACTTC. Translated: CASSTRGAKNIQYF. Combining the CDR3 with reference TRBV5-6 and TRBJ2-4 gives the whole variable domain DAGVTQSPTHLIKTRGQQVTLRCSPKSGHDTVSWYQQALGQGPQFIFQYYEEEERQRGNFPDRFSGHQFPNYSSELNVNALLLGDSALYLCASSTRGAKNIQYFGAGTRLSVL.

This chain connects TRBV5-6 to TRBJ2-7; tentative D call: TRBD2 (5 bases). Per germline, CDR1 SGHDT and CDR2 YYEEEE. V lost 4 bases and J 1 base, leaving 12 bases between the germline ends. The CDR3 covers 14 residues. CDR3 sequence reads: CASSVTLGSYEQYF. CDR3 bases: TGTGCCAGCAGCGTCACACTAGGGTCCTACGAGCAGTACTTC.

This sequence joins TRBV6-4 and TRBJ2-2; unclear D gene. The V end was cut by 3 bases, the J end by 7 bases, with 3 bases between. The germline V gene has CDR1 MRHNA and CDR2 SNTAGT. The CDR3 covers 11 residues. The CDR3 coding sequence is TGTGCCAGCAGTGAAAACGGGGAGCTGTTTTTT. It translates to CASSENGELFF.

There are many counts of this clonotype. The V gene is TRBV20-1, the J gene TRBJ1-2, with D perhaps matching TRBD1 (6 bases). V was shortened by 0 bases and J by 2 bases, with 10 bases between the two germline ends. The CDR3 contains 14 residues. Germline CDR1 and CDR2: DFQATT and SNEGSKA (reference sequence). The DNA of the CDR3 is TGCAGTGCTAGAGAAACAGGGACGAACTATGGCTACACCTTC. Residues: CSARETGTNYGYTF.

The J gene is TRBJ2-1, the V gene TRBV18; D ambiguous. This CDR3 contains 12 residues. Trimming took off 1 base at V and 8 bases at J, with 6 bases between the two ends. Per germline, CDR1 KGHSH and CDR2 LQKENI. For the CDR3, the DNA is TGTGCCAGCTCACCACTCGGGTATGAGCAGTTCTTC. It yields the protein CASSPLGYEQFF.

This clonotype has more than one count but fewer than ten. This rearrangement joins TRBV24-1 to TRBJ1-2; maybe TRBD1 (6 bases). Germline lookup yields CDR1 KGHDR and CDR2 SFDVKD. Trimming cost V 3 bases and J 7 bases, with 14 bases left between them. This CDR3 is 14 amino acids long. The CDR3 DNA is TGTGCCACCAGTGATCCACCAGGGGAGCCTGGCTACACCTTC. This gives the protein CATSDPPGEPGYTF.

J is TRBJ2-2 and V is TRBV29-1; 8 nucleotides align to TRBD2. Looked up from germline, CDR1 is SQVTM and CDR2 is ANQGSEA. CDR3 length equals 16 residues. Trimming took 5 bases from V and 4 from J; bases not matched to a gene: 12. DNA for the CDR3: TGCAGCGTTAGGGTAGCGGGGAATCGGTTCACCGGGGAGCTGTTTTTT. Translating gives CSVRVAGNRFTGELFF.

In this sample, this clonotype turned up many times. The chain carries TRBV19 and TRBJ1-1, with D hard to call. The V and J ends lost 7 bases and 0 bases respectively, with 3 bases between them. Per germline, CDR1 LNHDA and CDR2 SQIVND (reference sequence). The CDR3 extends over 11 amino acids. CDR3 bases: TGTGCCAGTACGGTGAACACTGAAGCTTTCTTT. Translating it yields CASTVNTEAFF. Using reference TRBV19 and TRBJ1-1 for the parts outside the CDR3, the full variable domain is DGGITQSPKYLFRKEGQNVTLSCEQNLNHDAMYWYRQDPGQGLRLIYYSQIVNDFQKGDIAEGYSVSREKKESFPLTVTSAQKNPTAFYLCASTVNTEAFFGQGTRLTVV.

The V gene is TRBV5-1, the J gene TRBJ1-1, with D uncertain. Germline V gene data show CDR1 as SGHRS and CDR2 as YFSETQ. V was cut by 3 bases and J by 2 bases, with 14 bases left in between. CDR3 size: 15 residues. The chain's CDR3 is CASSSRGQQNTEAFF. The CDR3 nucleotides are TGCGCCAGCAGCTCCCGTGGGCAACAAAACACTGAAGCTTTCTTT.

The V call is TRBV5-4, the J call TRBJ2-4, with 13 nucleotides matching TRBD2. V trimming: 3 bases; J trimming: 0 bases; junction bases outside the gene matches: 6. This CDR3 region has 18 residues. CDR1 is SGHNT and CDR2 is YYREEE in the germline V gene (reference sequence). The CDR3 is CASSSGTSGMLAKNIQYF. In DNA form, the CDR3 reads TGTGCCAGCAGCTCCGGGACTAGCGGGATGCTAGCCAAAAACATTCAGTACTTC.

This chain uses TRBV3-1 with TRBJ2-7; unclear D gene. CDR1 and CDR2 from the germline V gene are LGHDT and YNNKEL (reference sequence). The CDR3 is made up of 11 amino acids. V lost 4 bases and J 6 bases, leaving 7 bases between the germline ends. CDR3 nucleotides: TGTGCCAGCAGCCGCCTTTCCGAGCAGTACTTC. Encoded protein: CASSRLSEQYF.